These 4 T cell receptor beta chains originate from one sample sequenced in a study of shared clonotypes between healthy human individuals. The table came from immunoSEQ multiplex PCR; TCRdb's copy has only in-frame clones and leaves some out. The data contain some 480,000 clones, roughly 85% of them seen just once; the ten biggest clones take up approximately 12%. Sequenced: PBMCs. The receptors were gathered from a woman aged 40 to 50 in good health. Some clones in this sample may be carry-over from other donors' samples.

J is TRBJ2-1 and V is TRBV5-1, with D possibly matching TRBD2 (5 bases). The V gene's germline CDR1 is SGHRS and CDR2 YFSETQ. This CDR3 spans 15 amino acids. The ends were cut back, 0 bases at V and 7 bases at J, with 14 bases in the middle. The CDR3: CASSLAELGGNEQFF. The CDR3 DNA reads TGCGCCAGCAGCTTGGCGGAGTTGGGCGGGAATGAGCAGTTCTTC. The complete variable domain, with remaining parts taken from reference TRBV5-1 and TRBJ2-1, reads KAGVTQTPRYLIKTRGQQVTLSCSPISGHRSVSWYQQTPGQGLQFLFEYFSETQRNKGNFPGRFSGRQFSNSRSEMNVSTLELGDSALYLCASSLAELGGNEQFFGPGTRLTVL.

The chain employs TRBV7-3 and TRBJ1-1, with 8 bases fitting TRBD1. Germline trimming cut 5 bases from V and 0 bases from J; bases unmatched to any gene: 5. The CDR3 has 15 residues. Germline values: CDR1 SGHTA, CDR2 FQGTGA. Here the CDR3 DNA reads TGTGCCAGCAGCCTAGGGGGACAGGTGAACACTGAAGCTTTCTTT. Translated: CASSLGGQVNTEAFF.

The chain recombines TRBV2 with TRBJ2-7; 9 bases line up with TRBD1. The CDR3 runs 14 residues. Unmatched junction bases numbered 8, after V lost 6 bases and J lost 5 bases. From germline, CDR1 is SNHLY and CDR2 FYNNEI. This chain's CDR3 is CASRAGTGINEQYF. CDR3 in DNA: TGTGCCAGCAGAGCCGGGACAGGGATCAACGAGCAGTACTTC.

The chain couples TRBV10-1 to TRBJ2-3; D is ambiguous. V dropped 7 bases and J dropped 1 base, with 9 bases sitting between them. Germline V gene data show CDR1 as WNHNN and CDR2 as SYGVQD (reference sequence). The CDR3 length is 13 residues. The CDR3 loop reads CASNKGGTDTQYF. CDR3 DNA sequence: TGCGCCAGCAACAAGGGTGGCACAGATACGCAGTATTTT.